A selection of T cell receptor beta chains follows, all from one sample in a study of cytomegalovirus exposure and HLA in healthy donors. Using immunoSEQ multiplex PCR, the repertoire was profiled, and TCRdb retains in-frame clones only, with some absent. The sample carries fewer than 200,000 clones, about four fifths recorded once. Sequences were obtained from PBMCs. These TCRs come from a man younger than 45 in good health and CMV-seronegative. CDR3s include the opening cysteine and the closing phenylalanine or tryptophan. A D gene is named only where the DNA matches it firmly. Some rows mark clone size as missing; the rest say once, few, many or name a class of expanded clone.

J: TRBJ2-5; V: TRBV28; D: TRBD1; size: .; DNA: TGTGCCAGCAGTCCCCAGGGGGCGTCGGAGGAGCAGTACTTC; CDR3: CASSPQGASEEQYF
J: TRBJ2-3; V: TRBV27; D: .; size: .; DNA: TGTGCCAGCAGCCCTGACTACCGGCGCGCAGATACGCAGTATTTT; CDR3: CASSPDYRRADTQYF
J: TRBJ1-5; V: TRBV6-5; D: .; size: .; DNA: TGTGCCAGCAGTTACGGGCAGGGGACACAGCCCCAGCATTTT; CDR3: CASSYGQGTQPQHF
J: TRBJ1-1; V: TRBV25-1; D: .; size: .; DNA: TGTGCCAGCAGTGCTGGGCTTCTGAACACTGAAGCTTTCTTT; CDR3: CASSAGLLNTEAFF
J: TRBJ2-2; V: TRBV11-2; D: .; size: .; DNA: TGTGCCAGCAGCTCTCCGGAGGGGCTAGGCACCGGGGAGCTGTTTTTT; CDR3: CASSSPEGLGTGELFF
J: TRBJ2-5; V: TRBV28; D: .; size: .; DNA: TGTGCCAGCAGTCGTCTGGGAGAAGAGACCCAGTACTTC; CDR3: CASSRLGEETQYF
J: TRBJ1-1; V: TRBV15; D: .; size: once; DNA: TGTGCCACCATCCTCGACAGCATGAACACTGAAGCTTTCTTT; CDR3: CATILDSMNTEAFF
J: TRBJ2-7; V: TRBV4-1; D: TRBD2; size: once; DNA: TGCGCCAGCAGCCAAGATAAAGCGGGGGGCCTCTACGAGCAGTACTTC; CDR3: CASSQDKAGGLYEQYF
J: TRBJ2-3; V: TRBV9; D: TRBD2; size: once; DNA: TGTGCCAGCAGCCACCCCACTAGCGGGAGCACAGATACGCAGTATTTT; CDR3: CASSHPTSGSTDTQYF
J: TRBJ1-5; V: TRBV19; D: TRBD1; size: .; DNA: TGTGCCAGTAGTATAGTTCCCGCACAGGGGGCTCCCAGCAATCAGCCCCAGCATTTT; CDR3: CASSIVPAQGAPSNQPQHF
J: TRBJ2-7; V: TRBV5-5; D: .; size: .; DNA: TGTGCCAGCAGTCTCATGACTGGGTCCTACGAGCAGTACTTC; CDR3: CASSLMTGSYEQYF
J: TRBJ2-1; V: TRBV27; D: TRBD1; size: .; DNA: TGTGCCAGCAGGGGGCAGGGGGCGTGGGATGAGCAGTTCTTC; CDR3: CASRGQGAWDEQFF
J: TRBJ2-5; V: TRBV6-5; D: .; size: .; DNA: TGTGCCAGCAGACCAGGACAACGGGGGCAAGAGACCCAGTACTTC; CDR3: CASRPGQRGQETQYF
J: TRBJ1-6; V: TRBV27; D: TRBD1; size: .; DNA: TGTGCCAGCAGTCCAAGACAGGGTAGTGGAAATTCACCCCTCCACTTT; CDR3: CASSPRQGSGNSPLHF